The 9 T cell receptor beta chains below were found in one sample sequenced in a study of blood T cell repertoires in COVID-19. Clones were read by immunoSEQ multiplex PCR, and TCRdb kept only the in-frame ones, dropping some. The sample has about 170,000 clones, 83% seen once; the top ten hold about 1.9%. The specimen was peripheral blood. The source of these receptors is an elderly woman with acute or convalescent COVID-19.

The chain couples TRBV30 to TRBJ2-7; TRBD1 agrees at 7 bases. V lost 0 bases, J lost 4 bases, and 6 bases stayed unmatched. Germline lookup yields CDR1 GTSNPN and CDR2 SVGIG (reference sequence). The CDR3 is 14 residues long. The CDR3 DNA sequence: TGTGCCTGGAGTGTACGACAGACAGGGTACGAGCAGTACTTC. Its protein is CAWSVRQTGYEQYF.

The chain combines TRBV5-4 with TRBJ2-5; possibly TRBD2 for D (6 bases). Germline V gene sequence: CDR1 SGHNT, CDR2 YYREEE (reference sequence). Trimming cost V 1 base and J 5 bases, with 12 bases left between them. The CDR3 length is 14 residues. In DNA form, the CDR3 reads TGTGCCAGCAGCTTGACTCTAGCGCCGGAGACCCAGTACTTC. It yields the protein CASSLTLAPETQYF.

The V gene is TRBV5-4, the J gene TRBJ2-2; 7 bases align to TRBD1. V lost 4 bases, J lost 6 bases, and 9 bases stayed unmatched. There are 15 residues in the CDR3. Germline CDR1 SGHNT, CDR2 YYREEE (reference sequence). CDR3: CASSHRGLGAGELFF. For the CDR3, the DNA is TGTGCCAGCAGCCACAGGGGATTAGGAGCCGGGGAGCTGTTTTTT.

This chain joins TRBV6-5 and TRBJ1-2, with D uncertain. V was clipped by 2 bases and J by 1 base, with 5 bases between them. This CDR3 has 13 amino acids. Germline V gene sequence: CDR1 MNHEY, CDR2 SVGAGI. The CDR3 reads CASSYGVNYGYTF. CDR3 bases: TGTGCCAGCAGTTACGGAGTTAACTATGGCTACACCTTC.

The chain links TRBV10-3 to TRBJ2-2, with D perhaps TRBD1 (6 bases). V was trimmed by 8 bases and J by 0 bases, leaving 13 bases between them. Per germline, CDR1 ENHRY and CDR2 SYGVKD. CDR3 length: 15 amino acids. CDR3 in amino acids: CAIARDNANTGELFF. CDR3 bases: TGTGCCATCGCCCGGGACAACGCGAACACCGGGGAGCTGTTTTTT.

The J gene is TRBJ2-7, the V gene TRBV19, with 10 bases aligning to TRBD2. The CDR3 is made up of 17 amino acids. Trimming removed 5 bases from V and 2 bases from J; junction bases left unmatched: 12. In germline, CDR1 is LNHDA, CDR2 SQIVND (reference sequence). CDR3 coding DNA: TGTGCCAGTAGTGCTAGCGGGGGAAAGCCTAGTCCCTACGAGCAGTACTTC. Translation gives CASSASGGKPSPYEQYF.

This clone was detected once. The chain uses TRBV19 and TRBJ1-5, with D perhaps matching TRBD1 (6 bases). V was shortened by 5 bases and J by 5 bases, with 16 bases between the two germline ends. This CDR3 region has 15 residues. The germline V gene encodes CDR1 LNHDA and CDR2 SQIVND (reference sequence). The CDR3 loop is CASSSWAGADQPQHF. CDR3 DNA sequence: TGTGCCAGTAGTTCCTGGGCGGGGGCCGATCAGCCCCAGCATTTT. Variable domain in full (rest from reference TRBV19 and TRBJ1-5): DGGITQSPKYLFRKEGQNVTLSCEQNLNHDAMYWYRQDPGQGLRLIYYSQIVNDFQKGDIAEGYSVSREKKESFPLTVTSAQKNPTAFYLCASSSWAGADQPQHFGDGTRLSIL.

This clone was recorded once. The rearrangement uses TRBV7-9 and TRBJ1-1, with D unresolved. The germline gives CDR1 SEHNR, CDR2 FQNEAQ (reference sequence). V lost 6 bases and J 1 base, leaving 6 bases between the germline ends. The CDR3 is made up of 12 amino acids. The CDR3 DNA is TGTGCCAGCAGGGGAGAGAACACTGAAGCTTTCTTT. This sequence encodes CASRGENTEAFF.

The chain combines TRBV7-9 with TRBJ2-4; 9 nucleotides line up with TRBD2. The CDR3 sequence is 14 residues long. Trimming took 1 base from V and 5 from J; bases not matched to a gene: 0. Germline lookup yields CDR1 SEHNR and CDR2 FQNEAQ (reference sequence). The CDR3 region is CASSLGLAENIQYF. CDR3 sequence (DNA): TGTGCCAGCAGCTTAGGACTAGCGGAAAACATTCAGTACTTC.